This is a list of T cell receptor beta chains from one sample in a study of blood T cells in healthy people across ages. TCRdb reprocessed the 5' RACE reads via MiXCR and lists one record per CDR3 protein. The profile covers roughly 410,000 distinct CDR3 sequences, with roughly half appearing a single time and approximately 51% taken by the ten largest. Sequencing used blood. These receptors originate from a man aged 55 to 70 in good health. Both conserved end residues are part of each CDR3. D genes are given only for firm matches. Part of the rows lack a size; the others show once, few, many or a class for expanded clones.

TRBV18	TRBD2	-	TRBJ2-5	CASSPPLAGDNEQYF	TGTGCCAGCTCACCACCGTTGGCGGGAGACAATGAACAGTACTTC
TRBV15	TRBD2	-	TRBJ2-3	CATSSSGWSSTDTRYF	TGTGCCACCAGCTCTAGCGGGTGGTCTAGCACAGATACGCGGTATTTT
TRBV6-2/TRBV6-3	-	many	TRBJ2-1	CASSFAGNEQFF	TGTGCCAGCAGTTTTGCAGGCAATGAGCAGTTCTTC
TRBV6-6	TRBD1	-	TRBJ2-4	CASSSLGTGGEQYF	TGTGCCAGCAGTTCGCTGGGGACAGGCGGGGAGCAGTACTTC
TRBV10-3	TRBD2	-	TRBJ2-3	CAMGGTSGSATDTQYF	TGTGCCATGGGAGGGACTAGCGGGAGTGCGACAGATACGCAGTATTTT
TRBV29-1	TRBD2	-	TRBJ2-5	CSAGGTPGETQYF	TGCAGCGCGGGAGGGACCCCGGGGGAGACCCAGTACTTC
TRBV20-1	TRBD1	-	TRBJ2-7	CSASSGTGSSYEQYF	TGCAGTGCTAGTTCCGGGACAGGGAGCTCCTACGAGCAGTACTTC
TRBV20-1	-	-	TRBJ2-1	CSASPPSGSSYNEQFF	TGCAGTGCTAGTCCGCCTTCCGGCAGCTCCTACAATGAGCAGTTCTTC
TRBV6-6	-	many	TRBJ2-7	CASTSPFEQYF	TGTGCCAGCACCTCCCCGTTCGAGCAGTACTTC
TRBV7-2	-	-	TRBJ2-5	CASSLEGVETQYF	TGTGCCAGCAGCCTTGAGGGTGTGGAGACCCAGTACTTC
TRBV12-3/TRBV12-4	TRBD1	many	TRBJ1-2	CASGTGGWSYGYTF	TGTGCCAGCGGAACAGGGGGTTGGAGCTATGGCTACACCTTC
TRBV7-9	-	-	TRBJ2-7	CASSLGSQTYEQYF	TGTGCCAGCAGCTTAGGAAGCCAGACCTACGAGCAGTACTTC
TRBV12-3/TRBV12-4	-	-	TRBJ1-4	CASGPRDNEKLFF	TGTGCCAGCGGGCCACGGGATAATGAAAAACTGTTTTTT
TRBV11-2	TRBD2	once	TRBJ2-1	CASSLRGLAGDEQFF	TGTGCCAGCAGCTTAAGGGGACTAGCGGGGGATGAGCAGTTCTTC
TRBV7-9	TRBD1	-	TRBJ2-1	CASSLARGLDNEQFF	TGTGCCAGCAGCTTAGCGAGGGGGCTGGACAATGAGCAGTTCTTC
TRBV7-3	TRBD2	-	TRBJ2-2	CASSPHSGSSTGELFF	TGTGCCAGCAGCCCGCATAGCGGGAGTTCCACCGGGGAGCTGTTTTTT
TRBV4-3	-	few	TRBJ2-3	CASSRTLARWGTDTQYF	TGCGCCAGCAGCAGGACCCTAGCGCGCTGGGGCACAGATACGCAGTATTTT
TRBV29-1	-	-	TRBJ2-1	CSGGESSYNEQFF	TGCAGCGGAGGGGAGAGCTCCTACAATGAGCAGTTCTTC
TRBV5-6	-	-	TRBJ2-5	CASSWAGSRETQYF	TGTGCCAGCAGCTGGGCGGGGTCCCGGGAGACCCAGTACTTC
TRBV6-5	-	-	TRBJ2-1	CASSYNQGNEQFF	TGTGCCAGCAGTTACAACCAGGGGAATGAGCAGTTCTTC
TRBV3-1	-	few	TRBJ1-2	CASSQGPNYGYTF	TGTGCCAGCAGCCAAGGGCCTAACTATGGCTACACCTTC
TRBV19	-	-	TRBJ2-5	CASSITHSGETQYF	TGTGCCAGTAGTATTACCCACTCGGGAGAGACCCAGTACTTC
TRBV7-9	-	-	TRBJ2-1	CASSLAAERDEQFF	TGTGCCAGCAGCTTAGCGGCAGAGCGGGATGAGCAGTTCTTC
TRBV28	TRBD1	-	TRBJ2-1	CASRLGTGQSEQFF	TGTGCCAGCAGACTCGGGACAGGGCAAAGTGAGCAGTTCTTC
TRBV6-5	-	few	TRBJ2-3	CASSYVGWADTQYF	TGTGCCAGCAGTTACGTGGGGTGGGCAGATACGCAGTATTTT
TRBV27	TRBD1	-	TRBJ2-1	CASSLRGTGASNEQFF	TGTGCCAGCAGTTTGAGGGGGACAGGGGCATCCAATGAGCAGTTCTTC
TRBV29-1	-	-	TRBJ2-7	CSVEDFGEMGGYEQYF	TGCAGCGTTGAAGATTTCGGGGAGATGGGGGGATACGAGCAGTACTTC
TRBV10-2	-	few	TRBJ2-5	CASSELNGGTQYF	TGCGCCAGCAGTGAGCTTAACGGTGGGACCCAGTACTTC
TRBV27	-	-	TRBJ2-7	CASSLLGGPASYEQYF	TGTGCCAGCAGTTTATTGGGGGGGCCCGCGTCCTACGAGCAGTACTTC
TRBV13	-	few	TRBJ2-7	CASSLESGGKSYEQYF	TGTGCCAGCAGCCTAGAAAGTGGCGGGAAATCCTACGAGCAGTACTTC
TRBV7-9	-	-	TRBJ2-6	CASSPEAAGANVLTF	TGTGCCAGCAGCCCGGAAGCAGCGGGGGCCAACGTCCTGACTTTC
TRBV20-1	-	few	TRBJ1-5	CSASSRDQPQHF	TGCAGTGCTAGCAGCAGGGATCAGCCCCAGCATTTT
TRBV6-2/TRBV6-3	-	few	TRBJ2-4	CASKLDQGSKAKNIQYF	TGTGCCAGCAAACTCGACCAGGGCAGCAAGGCCAAAAACATTCAGTACTTC
TRBV29-1	-	many	TRBJ2-5	CSVVSGAGETQYF	TGCAGCGTTGTGTCGGGGGCAGGGGAGACCCAGTACTTC
TRBV20-1	-	few	TRBJ2-3	CSARDLGRYTGTQYF	TGCAGTGCTAGAGATCTAGGGAGATATACGGGTACGCAGTATTTT
TRBV3-1	-	-	TRBJ2-4	CASSQLGGSKNIQYF	TGTGCCAGCAGCCAATTGGGGGGCAGCAAAAACATTCAGTACTTC
TRBV5-8	-	-	TRBJ2-6	CASRFGGGANVLTF	TGTGCCAGCCGATTTGGGGGTGGGGCCAACGTCCTGACTTTC
TRBV29-1	-	many	TRBJ2-5	CSVRLGGPIQETQYF	TGCAGCGTGCGACTCGGGGGGCCGATCCAAGAGACCCAGTACTTC
TRBV7-9	TRBD1	-	TRBJ2-3	CAGSGQVGDTQYF	TGTGCCGGATCCGGACAGGTGGGAGATACGCAGTATTTT
TRBV4-2	TRBD2	-	TRBJ2-1	CASSQESIAGGPAFF	TGTGCCAGCAGCCAAGAAAGTATAGCGGGAGGGCCGGCGTTCTTC
TRBV20-1	-	few	TRBJ2-1	CSARGRGARDEQFF	TGCAGTGCTAGAGGCCGGGGGGCTCGAGATGAGCAGTTCTTC
TRBV5-5	-	-	TRBJ2-7	CASSLASQGGLYEQYF	TGTGCCAGCAGCTTGGCCTCACAGGGAGGTCTCTACGAGCAGTACTTC
TRBV7-2	TRBD1	-	TRBJ1-6	CASSPQGTALGLHF	TGTGCCAGCAGCCCCCAAGGGACAGCCTTAGGCCTCCACTTT
TRBV3-1	TRBD2	few	TRBJ2-1	CASSQQLAGVDNEQFF	TGTGCCAGCAGCCAACAACTAGCGGGAGTGGACAATGAGCAGTTCTTC
TRBV7-3	-	-	TRBJ2-7	CASSLSPLSEQYF	TGTGCCAGCAGCTTAAGCCCCCTGAGCGAGCAGTACTTC
TRBV11-2	TRBD1	-	TRBJ2-7	CASSRGQGAQYF	TGTGCCAGCAGCCGCGGACAGGGAGCGCAGTACTTC
TRBV9	-	-	TRBJ2-1	CASSVLEGSFSEQFF	TGTGCCAGCAGCGTATTGGAGGGTAGTTTCAGTGAGCAGTTCTTC
TRBV13	-	-	TRBJ2-5	CASSLGTGVGYF	TGTGCCAGCAGCTTAGGGACTGGGGTTGGGTACTTC
TRBV27	-	-	TRBJ2-7	CASGKSIGGGYEQYF	TGTGCCAGCGGGAAAAGCATAGGGGGGGGCTACGAGCAGTACTTC
TRBV13	TRBD2	-	TRBJ2-5	CASSRLGLAGERETQYF	TGTGCCAGCAGCCGTTTAGGACTAGCGGGTGAGAGAGAGACCCAGTACTTC
TRBV25-1	TRBD1	-	TRBJ1-6	CASTLGTDNSPLHF	TGTGCCAGCACTCTAGGGACAGATAATTCACCCCTCCACTTT
TRBV5-1	TRBD2	few	TRBJ2-1	CASSQTSGRATNYEQFF	TGCGCCAGCAGCCAGACTAGCGGGAGAGCGACAAATTATGAGCAGTTCTTC